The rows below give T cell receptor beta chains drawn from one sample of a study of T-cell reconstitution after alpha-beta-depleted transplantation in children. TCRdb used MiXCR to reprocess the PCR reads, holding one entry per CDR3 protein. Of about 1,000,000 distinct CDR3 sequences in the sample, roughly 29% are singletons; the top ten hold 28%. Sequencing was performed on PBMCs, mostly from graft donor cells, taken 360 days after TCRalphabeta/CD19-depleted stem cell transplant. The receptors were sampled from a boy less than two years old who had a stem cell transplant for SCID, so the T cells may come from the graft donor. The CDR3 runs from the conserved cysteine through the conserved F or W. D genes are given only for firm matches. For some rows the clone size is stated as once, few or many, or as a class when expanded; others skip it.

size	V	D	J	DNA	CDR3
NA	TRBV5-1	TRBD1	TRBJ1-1	TGCGCCAGCAGCTTGGGACAGGGACAAGCTTTCTTT	CASSLGQGQAFF
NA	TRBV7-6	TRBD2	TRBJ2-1	TGTGCCAGCAGCTCCTGGACTAGTGAGGATTACAATGAGCAGTTCTTC	CASSSWTSEDYNEQFF
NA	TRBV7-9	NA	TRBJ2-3	TGTGCCAGCAGCCCTGACGGACACCCCACAGATACGCAGTATTTT	CASSPDGHPTDTQYF
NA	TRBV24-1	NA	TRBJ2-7	TGTGCCACCAGTGCCGGGGGACTGGGGACCTCCTACGAGCAGTACTTC	CATSAGGLGTSYEQYF
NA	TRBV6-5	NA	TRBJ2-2	TGTGCCAGCAGTTACTCCGAGGGTGGGGAGCTGTTTTTT	CASSYSEGGELFF
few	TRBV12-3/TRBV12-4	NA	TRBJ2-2	TGTGCCAGCAGTCCCCTAGCGAGGCAGTTAGGCGGGGAGCTGTTTTTT	CASSPLARQLGGELFF
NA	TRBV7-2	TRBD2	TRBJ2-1	TGTGCCAGCAGCCGACTAGCGGGGGGTCGGAGTGCACAGTTCTTC	CASSRLAGGRSAQFF
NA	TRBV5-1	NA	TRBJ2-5	TGCGCCAGCAGCTTGGGAGATACGGTGGGAGAGACCCAGTACTTC	CASSLGDTVGETQYF
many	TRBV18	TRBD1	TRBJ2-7	TGTGCCAGCAGTCCCCGGGACAGGGCCTACGAGCAGTACTTC	CASSPRDRAYEQYF
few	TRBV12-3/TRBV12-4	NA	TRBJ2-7	TGTGCCAGCACCCAGACGACAGGAGGGGAGCAGTACTTC	CASTQTTGGEQYF